The rows below give T cell receptor beta chains drawn from one sample of a study of cytomegalovirus exposure and HLA in healthy donors. Profiled with immunoSEQ multiplex PCR; TCRdb holds only in-frame clones, not every one. In the table there are approximately 85,000 clones, around two thirds of which are singletons. Sequenced: PBMCs. The receptors here all came from a woman in her thirties in good health and CMV-seropositive. Each CDR3 is given with its conserved first and last residue. Each record gives: D gene, J gene, clone size, V gene, CDR3 protein, CDR3 DNA. A D gene is named only where the DNA matches it firmly. The size field is filled for only some rows; it gives once, few, many or a size class.

- | TRBJ2-2 | - | TRBV6-9 | CASSYLGRRNAGELFF | TGTGCCAGCAGTTATTTGGGGAGGAGAAACGCCGGGGAGCTGTTTTTT
- | TRBJ1-5 | - | TRBV5-6 | CASSRGPGRGNQPQHF | TGTGCCAGCAGCCGCGGGCCCGGTAGAGGCAATCAGCCCCAGCATTTT
TRBD2 | TRBJ2-3 | - | TRBV5-1 | CASSPSVSGVGSTDTQYF | TGCGCCAGCAGCCCCTCTGTGAGCGGGGTGGGGAGCACAGATACGCAGTATTTT
- | TRBJ2-3 | - | TRBV5-1 | CASSLDGGTDTQYF | TGCGCCAGCAGCTTGGACGGGGGCACAGATACGCAGTATTTT
- | TRBJ1-5 | - | TRBV4-1 | CASSQDQGRQPQHF | TGCGCCAGCAGCCAAGATCAGGGGCGTCAGCCCCAGCATTTT
- | TRBJ1-1 | - | TRBV7-8 | CASSLWGGSEAFF | TGTGCCAGCAGCTTATGGGGAGGATCTGAAGCTTTCTTT
- | TRBJ1-2 | - | TRBV7-2 | CATPGVHYGYTF | TGTGCCACCCCGGGAGTCCACTATGGCTACACCTTC
- | TRBJ1-1 | - | TRBV5-1 | CASSLDGQGNTEAFF | TGCGCCAGCAGCTTGGATGGGCAGGGGAACACTGAAGCTTTCTTT
- | TRBJ1-2 | - | TRBV28 | CASISANYGYTF | TGTGCCAGCATCTCAGCTAACTATGGCTACACCTTC
TRBD1 | TRBJ1-1 | few | TRBV9 | CASSVTGQGGTEAFF | TGTGCCAGCAGCGTAACGGGACAGGGTGGCACTGAAGCTTTCTTT
TRBD2 | TRBJ2-5 | - | TRBV6-5 | CASSSPGLAGGTQYF | TGTGCCAGCAGTTCTCCGGGACTAGCGGGGGGGACCCAGTACTTC
TRBD2 | TRBJ2-3 | - | TRBV7-3 | CASSQNSGTSGGDTQYF | TGTGCCAGCAGTCAAAATTCAGGGACTAGCGGGGGAGATACGCAGTATTTT
- | TRBJ1-1 | few | TRBV28 | CASSNVWGGSTEAFF | TGTGCCAGCAGTAACGTTTGGGGGGGTAGTACTGAAGCTTTCTTT
TRBD1 | TRBJ1-1 | - | TRBV4-2 | CASSPRQGMNTEAFF | TGTGCCAGCAGCCCACGACAGGGAATGAACACTGAAGCTTTCTTT
- | TRBJ2-3 | - | TRBV18 | CASSPGASTDTQYF | TGTGCCAGCTCACCCGGAGCTAGCACAGATACGCAGTATTTT
- | TRBJ2-3 | - | TRBV5-1 | CASSLDGSRADTQYF | TGCGCCAGCAGCTTGGACGGCTCCAGGGCAGATACGCAGTATTTT
TRBD1 | TRBJ2-3 | - | TRBV4-1 | CASSQSDSGQGFNTQYF | TGCGCCAGCAGCCAATCGGACTCGGGACAGGGATTTAATACGCAGTATTTT
TRBD2 | TRBJ2-5 | - | TRBV30 | CAWSVLAGGAQYF | TGTGCCTGGAGTGTACTAGCGGGGGGGGCCCAGTACTTC
TRBD2 | TRBJ2-1 | - | TRBV5-4 | CASSGGLAGSSSYNEQFF | TGTGCCAGCAGCGGTGGACTAGCGGGAAGTAGCTCCTACAATGAGCAGTTCTTC
- | TRBJ2-7 | - | TRBV6-1 | CASSVGFGVYEQYF | TGTGCCAGCAGTGTAGGGTTCGGGGTCTACGAGCAGTACTTC
- | TRBJ1-1 | few | TRBV6-5 | CASSYQGGRTEAFF | TGTGCCAGCAGTTATCAGGGCGGACGAACTGAAGCTTTCTTT
TRBD2 | TRBJ2-1 | - | TRBV11-2 | CASSFGEAGVQFF | TGTGCCAGCAGCTTTGGTGAGGCGGGGGTGCAGTTCTTC
TRBD1 | TRBJ2-1 | - | TRBV5-1 | CASSAGQGRSHEQFF | TGCGCCAGCAGCGCCGGACAGGGGAGATCGCATGAGCAGTTCTTC
- | TRBJ1-1 | - | TRBV30 | CAWSGQGNTEAFF | TGTGCCTGGAGTGGTCAGGGGAACACTGAAGCTTTCTTT
- | TRBJ1-1 | - | TRBV21-1 | CASSKEVRAGQGAIPNTEAFF | TGTGCCAGCAGCAAAGAGGTCCGGGCGGGACAGGGGGCGATCCCGAACACTGAAGCTTTCTTT